The next 28 T cell receptor beta chains were all read from a single sample in a study of T cells in Graves' hyperthyroidism and ophthalmopathy. RNA transcripts yielded amplified TCR beta CDR3 regions. When the TCR CDR3 underwent first-round RT-PCR, the HTBI primer set was used. TCRdb re-called the multiplex PCR reads through MiXCR, storing one row per CDR3 protein. The repertoire includes 480,000 or so distinct CDR3 sequences, about 45% of them detected once, and about 43% sits in the top ten. The material sequenced was peripheral blood or thyroid tissue (not recorded which). The source of these receptors is an adult woman with Graves' disease, either hyperthyroidism or ophthalmopathy (not recorded which).

Ten or more counts support this clonotype. The CDR3 nucleotides read TGTGCCAGCATTCGGGGGTTGGGCTATGGCTACACCTTC. This codes for CASIRGLGYGYTF. The chain links TRBV2 to TRBJ1-2; D is perhaps TRBD1 (5 bases). The V and J ends lost 7 bases and 4 bases respectively, with 13 bases between them. Looked up from germline, CDR1 is SNHLY and CDR2 is FYNNEI. The CDR3 runs 13 residues.

In its sample, this clonotype was seen many times. V gene TRBV3-1 combines with J gene TRBJ2-5, with no clear D. V lost 3 bases to trimming and J lost 2 bases, with 10 bases between them. The CDR3 spans 14 residues. Germline V gives CDR1 LGHDT, CDR2 YNNKEL (reference sequence). CDR3 in DNA: TGTGCCAGCAGCCATTCGGAGCAACAAGAGACCCAGTACTTC. Amino acids: CASSHSEQQETQYF.

This chain joins TRBV20-1 and TRBJ1-5; D gene ambiguous. The CDR3 is 14 amino acids. Germline CDR1 and CDR2: DFQATT and SNEGSKA (reference sequence). V dropped 0 bases and J dropped 7 bases, with 13 bases sitting between them. CDR3 sequence: CSAREKWVGQPQHF. CDR3 bases: TGCAGTGCTAGAGAGAAGTGGGTTGGACAGCCCCAGCATTTT.

This clonotype was seen only a few times. V is TRBV11-2 and J is TRBJ1-2, with TRBD1 as a possible D gene (5 bases). The CDR3 has 13 amino acids. Germline CDR1 reads SGHAT; CDR2 reads FQNNGV. Trimming stripped 6 bases from V and 7 bases from J, with 15 bases between. The CDR3 region has the DNA TGTGCCAGCAGTTCCCTCCGGGACGGTGGCTACACCTTC. Translated, it gives CASSSLRDGGYTF.

This clonotype occurred many times. The J gene is TRBJ1-2, the V gene TRBV7-9; D remains ambiguous. In germline, CDR1 is SEHNR, CDR2 FQNEAQ (reference sequence). CDR3 length: 12 residues. The ends were cut back, 1 base at V and 8 bases at J, with 8 bases in the middle. The CDR3 protein is CASSLGLEGYTF. DNA of the CDR3: TGTGCCAGCAGCTTAGGCCTCGAAGGCTACACCTTC.

Details on this clonotype: It may be a read error: a sequence one base away is much more abundant. This chain links TRBV5-1 with TRBJ2-7, with 9 bases lining up with TRBD1. The CDR3 covers 16 residues. Germline CDR1 is SGHRS and CDR2 is YFSETQ. The CDR3 sequence: CASSLVGTGPSYGQYF. The CDR3 DNA reads as TGCGCCAGCAGCTTGGTTGGGACAGGGCCGTCCTACGGGCAGTACTTC.

There are a few counts of this clonotype. The chain combines TRBV6-5 with TRBJ1-5; TRBD1 agrees at 8 bases. J gave up 7 bases and V 2 bases, and 4 bases lay outside the gene matches. The CDR3 is 14 residues long. The germline CDR1 and CDR2 sequences are MNHEY and SVGAGI. The CDR3 DNA sequence: TGTGCCAGCAGTTACCAGGGGGCGGGCCAGCCCCAGCATTTT. Protein product: CASSYQGAGQPQHF.

This sequence joins TRBV7-2 and TRBJ1-2; 7 bases line up with TRBD1. The germline V gene encodes CDR1 SGHTA and CDR2 FQGNSA. This CDR3 has 16 amino acids. V was pared by 1 base and J by 2 bases, with 7 bases of the junction left unmatched. CDR3 nucleotides: TGTGCCAGCAGCTTAGGGGGGACAGTTGGAAACTATGGCTACACCTTC. Its protein product is CASSLGGTVGNYGYTF.

This clonotype has just a few counts. This chain joins TRBV12-3 or TRBV12-4 and TRBJ2-2, with a tentative D call TRBD2 (5 bases). The CDR3 is 14 amino acids. V was shortened by 5 bases and J by 3 bases, with 10 bases between the two germline ends. CDR3 sequence (DNA): TGTGCCAGCAGTCGGGGATCGTACACCGGGGAGCTGTTTTTT. Translating it yields CASSRGSYTGELFF.

V and J are TRBV25-1 and TRBJ2-6, with 9 bases that match TRBD2. The CDR3 is 14 amino acids. Germline V gives CDR1 MGHDK, CDR2 SYGVNS. The CDR3 region is CAYSGGSGANVLTF. DNA for the CDR3: TGTGCTTATAGCGGGGGCTCTGGGGCCAACGTCCTGACTTTC. The complete variable domain, with remaining parts taken from reference TRBV25-1 and TRBJ2-6, reads EADIYQTPRYLVIGTGKKITLECSQTMGHDKMYWYQQDPGMELHLIHYSYGVNSTEKGDLSSESTVSRIRTEHFPLTLESARPSHTSQYLCAYSGGSGANVLTFGAGSRLTVL.

This clonotype is labeled as medium-sized. V usage is TRBV15 and J usage is TRBJ1-5, with D unresolved. CDR1 is LNHNV, CDR2 YYDKDF, per germline (reference sequence). This CDR3 spans 15 amino acids. Trimming took off 1 base at V and 0 bases at J, with 7 bases between the two ends. Written as DNA, the CDR3 is TGTGCCACCAGCAGAGGTTCTGTTAGCAATCAGCCCCAGCATTTT. Translated, it gives CATSRGSVSNQPQHF. The whole variable domain, filled in from reference TRBV15 and TRBJ1-5, reads DAMVIQNPRYQVTQFGKPVTLSCSQTLNHNVMYWYQQKSSQAPKLLFHYYDKDFNNEADTPDNFQSRRPNTSFCFLDIRSPGLGDTAMYLCATSRGSVSNQPQHFGDGTRLSIL.

The chain recombines TRBV7-9 with TRBJ1-2; TRBD1 is a possible D gene (6 bases). Trimming stripped 5 bases from V and 8 bases from J, with 24 bases between. This CDR3 contains 16 residues. Germline lookup yields CDR1 SEHNR and CDR2 FQNEAQ (reference sequence). The CDR3, as DNA: TGTGCCAGCAGCCACGATCTGGTGGCAGGGGACGTAGGCTACACCTTC. Its protein product is CASSHDLVAGDVGYTF. Supplemented by reference TRBV7-9 and TRBJ1-2, the full variable domain reads DTGVSQNPRHKITKRGQNVTFRCDPISEHNRLYWYRQTLGQGPEFLTYFQNEAQLEKSRLLSDRFSAERPKGSFSTLEIQRTEQGDSAMYLCASSHDLVAGDVGYTFGSGTRLTVV.

This chain joins TRBV2 and TRBJ1-2, with 8 bases identical to TRBD1. This CDR3 contains 15 residues. The ends lost 2 bases at V and 2 bases at J; junction bases unmatched: 4. Germline lookup yields CDR1 SNHLY and CDR2 FYNNEI. The CDR3: CASSERQGSNYGYTF. CDR3 nucleotides: TGTGCCAGCAGTGAAAGACAGGGGTCCAACTATGGCTACACCTTC.

This clonotype came up many times. This chain uses TRBV10-3 with TRBJ2-7; TRBD1 agrees at 8 bases. The CDR3 has 12 residues. The trim removed 6 bases at V and 8 bases at J, leaving 6 bases unmatched. Germline V gene sequence: CDR1 ENHRY, CDR2 SYGVKD. The DNA for the CDR3 is TGTGCCATCAGCCCTGACAGGGGACAGCAGTACTTC. This encodes CAISPDRGQQYF.

The V call is TRBV10-3, the J call TRBJ1-5; no firm D call. Trimming took 3 bases from V and 7 from J, leaving 7 bases between them. This CDR3 is built from 12 residues. Germline CDR1 reads ENHRY; CDR2 reads SYGVKD. The CDR3 loop is CAISDVYQPQHF. For the CDR3, the DNA is TGTGCCATCAGTGATGTTTACCAGCCCCAGCATTTT.

This chain joins TRBV7-2 and TRBJ2-5; D gene unclear. The CDR3 totals 16 residues. The germline V gene encodes CDR1 SGHTA and CDR2 FQGNSA. Trimming took off 3 bases at V and 1 base at J, with 15 bases between the two ends. The DNA for the CDR3 is TGTGCCAGCAGCTTGATTGCCGTGGGTCGCCAAGAGACCCAGTACTTC. It codes for CASSLIAVGRQETQYF.

The rearrangement links TRBV5-1 to TRBJ1-1; perhaps TRBD1 as D (6 bases). Trimming cost V 9 bases and J 2 bases, with 11 bases left between them. Germline V CDR1 and CDR2: SGHRS, YFSETQ. The CDR3 has 12 amino acids. DNA for the CDR3: TGCGCCACAGGGGCAAGCAACACTGAAGCTTTCTTT. Translating it yields CATGASNTEAFF.

The chain combines TRBV29-1 with TRBJ1-3; 9 nucleotides align to TRBD1. The CDR3 runs 14 residues. Germline V gene lookup returns CDR1 SQVTM and CDR2 ANQGSEA. Losses at the gene ends were 7 bases for V and 4 bases for J; bases not matched to a gene: 8. For the CDR3, the DNA is TGCAGCGCTTACACAGGGGGCGAGGGAAACACCATATATTTT. Translated: CSAYTGGEGNTIYF.

The rearrangement joins TRBV14 to TRBJ2-7, with TRBD1 identical over 7 bases. This CDR3 contains 18 residues. Germline CDR1 reads SGHDN; CDR2 reads FVKESK. V trimming: 4 bases; J trimming: 2 bases; junction bases outside the gene matches: 17. CDR3 sequence (DNA): TGTGCCAGCAGCCTTCGAACGTTGTTGCACAGGGGAACCTACGAGCAGTACTTC. Its translation is CASSLRTLLHRGTYEQYF.

In this sample, this clonotype turned up once. The chain has TRBV7-1 and TRBJ2-5; 7 bases fit TRBD1. TRBV7-1 is labeled an ORF, and its function is uncertain. The trim removed 4 bases at V and 3 bases at J, leaving 8 bases unmatched. The CDR3 sequence is 15 residues long. The CDR3 region is CASSYRGGEEETQYF. The CDR3 coding sequence is TGTGCCAGCAGCTACAGGGGTGGAGAGGAAGAGACCCAGTACTTC.

The chain combines TRBV7-2 with TRBJ1-5; D ambiguous. Germline CDR1 SGHTA, CDR2 FQGNSA. There are 13 residues in the CDR3. Trimming took 0 bases from V and 7 from J, leaving 7 bases between them. As DNA, the CDR3 is TGTGCCAGCAGCTTAGCTGTGATACAGCCCCAGCATTTT. This gives the protein CASSLAVIQPQHF.

This clonotype came up many times. The gene calls are TRBV20-1 and TRBJ2-7; 7 nucleotides match TRBD1. This CDR3 has 16 residues. The junction had 8 bases not matched to a gene; V was cut back by 0 bases and J by 0 bases. Per the germline V gene, CDR1 is DFQATT and CDR2 is SNEGSKA (reference sequence). The CDR3 DNA is TGCAGTGCTAGAGATCAAGAGGGGGCGGCCTCCTACGAGCAGTACTTC. Translation: CSARDQEGAASYEQYF.

Points on this clonotype: One end of the junction is discordant with germline, which a read error may explain. This chain links TRBV20-1 with TRBJ1-2; D may be TRBD1 (5 bases). Germline CDR1 reads DFQATT; CDR2 reads SNEGSKA (reference sequence). CDR3 length equals 13 residues. CDR3 loop: CSARSRGAYGHTF. Written as DNA, the CDR3 is TGCAGTGCTAGAAGTAGAGGGGCGTATGGCCACACCTTC.

This chain joins TRBV7-9 and TRBJ2-7; TRBD1 might be the D (6 bases). The CDR3 extends over 13 amino acids. Germline V lookup: CDR1 SEHNR, CDR2 FQNEAQ (reference sequence). V shed 5 bases and J shed 6 bases, with 14 bases lying between them. CDR3 in amino acids: CASSPTAGVEQYF. The CDR3 nucleotides read TGTGCCAGCAGCCCCACAGCAGGGGTCGAGCAGTACTTC.

Many counts were recorded for this clonotype. The CDR3 reads CASSDRAYTF. CDR3 DNA: TGTGCCAGCAGTGACAGGGCGTACACCTTC. The chain links TRBV28 to TRBJ1-2; 7 bases fit TRBD1. CDR1 is MDHEN and CDR2 is SYDVKM in the germline V gene. The CDR3 runs 10 residues. The V segment lost 5 bases and the J segment 11 bases; nucleotides outside the gene matches: 2.

The chain carries TRBV7-9 and TRBJ1-3; unclear D gene. Germline CDR1 SEHNR, CDR2 FQNEAQ (reference sequence). The CDR3 runs to 15 residues. The V end was cut by 0 bases, the J end by 4 bases, with 10 bases between. The CDR3 here is CASSLAQSGGNTIYF. The CDR3 DNA follows: TGTGCCAGCAGCTTAGCCCAGTCCGGGGGAAACACCATATATTTT.

V is TRBV7-9 and J is TRBJ1-1; 8 positions agree with TRBD1. Per the germline V gene, CDR1 is SEHNR and CDR2 is FQNEAQ (reference sequence). V lost 4 bases and J lost 6; bases outside the gene matches: 10. CDR3 length: 15 residues. For the CDR3, the DNA is TGTGCCAGCAGCTCGCTGTCCAGGGGGCTGGCTGAAGCTTTCTTT. It yields the protein CASSSLSRGLAEAFF.

This clonotype was picked up a small number of times. This sequence joins TRBV5-1 and TRBJ2-7; a possible D gene is TRBD1 (5 bases). Looked up from germline, CDR1 is SGHRS and CDR2 is YFSETQ. CDR3 length equals 15 residues. The ends were cut back, 0 bases at V and 0 bases at J, with 10 bases in the middle. This chain's CDR3 is CASSLVQGDSYEQYF. CDR3 DNA sequence: TGCGCCAGCAGCTTGGTGCAGGGTGACTCCTACGAGCAGTACTTC.